Sequencing of this TCR beta chain was carried out in a study of tumor-infiltrating lymphocytes in primary liver carcinoma. Across the whole study: Samples produced roughly 3.65 to 7.5 million productive TCRbeta reads, comparable across tissue types.

RNA isolated from unsorted whole blood supplied the blood RNA, with germline DNA also extracted. Chronic HBV infection, untreated so far, was present in the patients. This clonotype was seen a single time. Its antigen remains unidentified. This may stem from a read error, because a much larger clone lies one nucleotide away. Regarding the study as a whole: Tumor-adjacent and tumor-blood pairs displayed less overlap than did pairs of tumor regions. The use of bulk unsorted samples meant that CD4+ and CD8+ repertoires were not compared.

V was trimmed by 1 base and J by 8 bases, leaving 11 bases between them. This CDR3 comprises 13 residues. CDR1 MGHRA and CDR2 YSYEKL come from the germline V gene. With a constant-region primer, TCR beta cDNA was made from approximately 510 ng of total RNA. A slightly modified ARM-PCR protocol with three nested multiplex PCR rounds produced these TCR beta libraries. Investigators reported that the first two PCR rounds, at 10 cycles each, used TRBV1-TRBV30 forward primers with a C-beta reverse primer. TCRdb used MiXCR to reprocess the multiplex PCR reads, holding one entry per CDR3 protein. The sample carries approximately 310,000 distinct CDR3 sequences, more than 55% recorded once.

The receptor's source is a man aged 35 to 55 with primary liver carcinoma and hepatitis B virus infection. Sequencing used peripheral blood. The V gene is TRBV4-1, the J gene TRBJ1-2; D is undetermined. DNA of the CDR3: TGCGCCAGCAGCCAAGTTAGCGTAGCAGGCTACACCTTC. Encoded protein: CASSQVSVAGYTF.